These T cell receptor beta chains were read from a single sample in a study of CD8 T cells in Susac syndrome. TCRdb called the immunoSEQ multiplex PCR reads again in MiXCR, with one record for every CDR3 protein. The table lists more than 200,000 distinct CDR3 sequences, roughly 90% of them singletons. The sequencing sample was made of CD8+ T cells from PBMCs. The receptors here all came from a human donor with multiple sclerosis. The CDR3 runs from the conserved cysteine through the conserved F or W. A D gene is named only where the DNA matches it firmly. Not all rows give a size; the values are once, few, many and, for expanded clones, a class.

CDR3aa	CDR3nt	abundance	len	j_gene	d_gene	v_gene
CSARAAGQDPYEQYF	TGCAGTGCTAGAGCCGCAGGACAGGACCCTTACGAGCAGTACTTC	NA	15	TRBJ2-7	TRBD1	TRBV20-1
CASTWTKGHTEAFF	TGTGCCAGCACATGGACGAAGGGGCACACTGAAGCTTTCTTT	once	14	TRBJ1-1	NA	TRBV2
CASSPLAGGYYEQYF	TGTGCCAGCAGCCCCCTCGCGGGAGGCTACTACGAGCAGTACTTC	NA	15	TRBJ2-7	TRBD2	TRBV7-9
CATSSSPNTEAFF	TGTGCCACCAGCAGCAGCCCGAACACTGAAGCTTTCTTT	NA	13	TRBJ1-1	NA	TRBV15
CASSQDPLTYEQYF	TGCGCCAGCAGCCAAGATCCGTTAACCTACGAGCAGTACTTC	NA	14	TRBJ2-7	NA	TRBV4-3
CASSQDLGEQTQYF	TGTGCCAGCAGCCAAGATTTGGGGGAGCAGACCCAGTACTTC	NA	14	TRBJ2-5	NA	TRBV3-1
CSAPTGDTEAFF	TGCAGTGCTCCGACAGGCGATACTGAAGCTTTCTTT	NA	12	TRBJ1-1	NA	TRBV20-1
CASSPERRTTDTQYF	TGCGCCAGCAGTCCGGAGCGGCGGACCACAGATACGCAGTATTTT	NA	15	TRBJ2-3	NA	TRBV4-1
CAISESYGDTDTQYF	TGTGCCATCAGTGAGTCCTACGGAGACACAGATACGCAGTATTTT	once	15	TRBJ2-3	NA	TRBV10-3
CASSYRGTLLNTGELFF	TGTGCCAGCAGTTACCGGGGGACTCTTCTGAACACCGGGGAGCTGTTTTTT	NA	17	TRBJ2-2	NA	TRBV6-2/TRBV6-3
CSVAGPKTGYTF	TGCAGCGTTGCGGGCCCCAAGACGGGCTACACCTTC	NA	12	TRBJ1-2	NA	TRBV29-1
CASSSTGDQSTEAFF	TGTGCCAGCAGCTCCACGGGGGATCAGAGCACTGAAGCTTTCTTT	NA	15	TRBJ1-1	NA	TRBV11-2
CAWSQGTAGNTIYF	TGTGCCTGGAGTCAAGGAACGGCTGGAAACACCATATATTTT	NA	14	TRBJ1-3	NA	TRBV30
CASSGQDNSETQYF	TGTGCCAGCAGCGGTCAGGACAACTCCGAGACCCAGTACTTC	NA	14	TRBJ2-5	NA	TRBV7-9
CATSSTNYEQYF	TGTGCCACCAGCAGCACGAACTACGAGCAGTACTTC	NA	12	TRBJ2-7	NA	TRBV15
CASSVPRAGGRTYGYTF	TGTGCCAGCAGCGTACCTAGGGCCGGGGGGCGCACCTATGGCTACACCTTC	NA	17	TRBJ1-2	NA	TRBV9
CASREGGLAADTQYF	TGTGCCAGCAGGGAGGGGGGACTAGCTGCAGATACGCAGTATTTT	NA	15	TRBJ2-3	TRBD2	TRBV2
CASWYTQSYTEAFF	TGTGCCAGCTGGTACACACAGAGTTACACTGAAGCTTTCTTT	NA	14	TRBJ1-1	NA	TRBV27
CASSFGGGELFF	TGTGCCAGCAGCTTCGGCGGCGGGGAGCTGTTTTTT	once	12	TRBJ2-2	NA	TRBV11-3
CASSPGTVGTENIQYF	TGTGCCAGCAGCCCCGGGACAGTAGGAACCGAAAACATTCAGTACTTC	NA	16	TRBJ2-4	TRBD1	TRBV11-3
CSVLRGTGEAFF	TGCAGCGTGTTGCGGGGAACAGGTGAAGCTTTCTTT	NA	12	TRBJ1-1	NA	TRBV29-1
CASSQVSGLDHNEQFF	TGCGCCAGCAGCCAAGTTTCGGGACTAGACCACAATGAGCAGTTCTTC	NA	16	TRBJ2-1	TRBD2	TRBV4-1
CSARVEGRGDTEAFF	TGCAGTGCTAGAGTCGAGGGCAGGGGGGACACTGAAGCTTTCTTT	NA	15	TRBJ1-1	TRBD1	TRBV20-1
CAWSISFGAGNTIYF	TGTGCCTGGAGTATAAGTTTCGGAGCTGGAAACACCATATATTTT	NA	15	TRBJ1-3	NA	TRBV30
CASSLLAQGNAYEQYF	TGTGCCAGCAGTTTACTGGCACAGGGAAACGCCTACGAGCAGTACTTC	NA	16	TRBJ2-7	NA	TRBV27
CASWEETQYF	TGTGCCAGCTGGGAAGAGACCCAGTACTTC	NA	10	TRBJ2-5	NA	TRBV25-1
CASSYRGETGELFF	TGTGCCAGCAGCTATAGGGGGGAGACCGGGGAGCTGTTTTTT	NA	14	TRBJ2-2	NA	TRBV6-2/TRBV6-3
CASSSYTDYGYTF	TGTGCCAGCAGCTCGTATACGGACTATGGCTACACCTTC	once	13	TRBJ1-2	NA	TRBV5-6
CASSLGTGGTEQYF	TGTGCCAGCAGCTTAGGCACCGGAGGAACCGAGCAGTACTTC	NA	14	TRBJ2-7	NA	TRBV13
CASSEGPYSYNEQFF	TGTGCCAGCAGTGAGGGGCCCTACTCCTACAATGAGCAGTTCTTC	NA	15	TRBJ2-1	NA	TRBV2
CASSYAGQGSYEQYF	TGTGCCAGCAGTTACGCGGGACAGGGGAGCTACGAGCAGTACTTC	NA	15	TRBJ2-7	TRBD1	TRBV11-1
CASREAIGGGNEQFF	TGTGCCAGCAGGGAGGCAATAGGGGGGGGGAATGAGCAGTTCTTC	NA	15	TRBJ2-1	NA	TRBV2
CASDRGQGGELFF	TGTGCCTCCGACAGGGGGCAAGGCGGGGAGCTGTTTTTT	NA	13	TRBJ2-2	TRBD1	TRBV30
CASSFQANTEAFF	TGTGCCAGCAGTTTTCAGGCGAACACTGAAGCTTTCTTT	NA	13	TRBJ1-1	NA	TRBV12-3/TRBV12-4
CSATGGANYGYTF	TGCAGCGCCACGGGGGGGGCTAACTATGGCTACACCTTC	NA	13	TRBJ1-2	NA	TRBV29-1
CATSRASSTGELFF	TGTGCCACCAGCAGAGCCTCTAGCACCGGGGAGCTGTTTTTT	NA	14	TRBJ2-2	NA	TRBV15
CSAGSLTGCIF	TGCAGTGCTGGTTCTCTGACAGGGTGTATCTTC	once	11	TRBJ2-7	TRBD1	TRBV20-1